A single sample gave rise to the 13 T cell receptor beta chains below, sequenced in a study of early T cells in non-severe SARS-CoV-2 infection. One entry per CDR3 protein results from TCRdb running MiXCR on the 5' RACE reads. Of 65,000 to 70,000 distinct CDR3 sequences in the sample, more than 9% were seen once. Sequencing was carried out using whole blood. These receptor sequences come from an adult who was a healthcare worker with PCR-confirmed SARS-CoV-2 infection or an uninfected control (not recorded which).

The J gene is TRBJ1-5, the V gene TRBV29-1; 8 bases match TRBD1. Germline trimming cut 6 bases from V and 4 bases from J; bases unmatched to any gene: 5. The CDR3 loop spans 13 amino acids. Per germline, CDR1 SQVTM and CDR2 ANQGSEA. CDR3 in amino acids: CSVRTGFNQPQHF. In nucleotides, the CDR3 is TGCAGCGTACGGACAGGGTTTAATCAGCCCCAGCATTTT.

The sample holds many counts of this clonotype. The J gene is TRBJ2-1, the V gene TRBV20-1; perhaps TRBD1 as D (6 bases). Germline assignment: CDR1 DFQATT and CDR2 SNEGSKA (reference sequence). The CDR3 has 12 residues. The V end was cut by 5 bases, the J end by 7 bases, with 12 bases between. The CDR3 reads CSAGLQGNEQFF. The CDR3 DNA reads as TGCAGTGCTGGTTTACAGGGTAATGAGCAGTTCTTC.

This rearrangement joins TRBV4-3 to TRBJ1-1, with 7 bases that match TRBD1. Per germline, CDR1 LGHNA and CDR2 YSLEER. The J segment lost 5 bases and the V segment lost 4 bases, leaving 7 bases of the junction unmatched. The CDR3 covers 14 residues. CDR3 sequence reads: CASSLSRGGTEAFF. The CDR3 DNA reads TGCGCCAGCAGCCTCAGCAGGGGGGGGACTGAAGCTTTCTTT.

The chain is built from TRBV2 and TRBJ2-7; D possibly uses TRBD1 or TRBD2 (5 bases each). V shed 6 bases and J shed 2 bases, with 11 bases lying between them. The germline V gene has CDR1 SNHLY and CDR2 FYNNEI. There are 13 residues in the CDR3. The CDR3 loop is CASSAGATYEQYF. CDR3 DNA sequence: TGTGCCAGCAGCGCCGGGGCCACCTACGAGCAGTACTTC.

This clonotype has more than one count but fewer than ten. The chain is built from TRBV5-5 and TRBJ1-2; 12 nucleotides align to TRBD1. This CDR3 spans 17 amino acids. CDR1 SGHKS and CDR2 YYEKEE come from the germline V gene (reference sequence). With 4 bases clipped from V and 2 bases from J, the junction kept 9 bases outside the gene matches. This CDR3 reads CASSGTGGGSANYGYTF. CDR3 coding DNA: TGTGCCAGCAGCGGGACAGGGGGCGGATCTGCGAACTATGGCTACACCTTC.

This clonotype occurred many times. The rearrangement uses TRBV7-2 and TRBJ2-2, with no clear D. The germline gives CDR1 SGHTA, CDR2 FQGNSA. Trimming shortened V by 8 bases and J by 2 bases, and 12 bases separated the two germline ends. CDR3 length equals 14 residues. DNA for the CDR3: TGTGCCAGCCCCATCGAAGCCAACACCGGGGAGCTGTTTTTT. Its translation is CASPIEANTGELFF.

This clonotype was seen repeatedly, ten times or more. The chain combines TRBV7-9 with TRBJ2-5; a possible D gene is TRBD1 (6 bases). V was cut by 1 base and J by 2 bases, with 8 bases left in between. The CDR3 sequence is 14 residues long. Germline lookup yields CDR1 SEHNR and CDR2 FQNEAQ (reference sequence). The CDR3 sequence: CASSLVGQQETQYF. For the CDR3, the DNA is TGTGCCAGCAGCTTAGTAGGACAGCAAGAGACCCAGTACTTC. The variable domain in full, completed from reference TRBV7-9 and TRBJ2-5, reads DTGVSQNPRHKITKRGQNVTFRCDPISEHNRLYWYRQTLGQGPEFLTYFQNEAQLEKSRLLSDRFSAERPKGSFSTLEIQRTEQGDSAMYLCASSLVGQQETQYFGPGTRLLVL.

The table lists this clonotype with a few counts. This could be a read error, since a much larger clone is one nucleotide away. This rearrangement joins TRBV6-2 or TRBV6-3 to TRBJ2-1; perhaps TRBD2 as D (6 bases). CDR3 length equals 14 residues. CDR1 and CDR2 (germline): MNHEY, SVGEGT. Between the trimmed V and J ends, which lost 5 bases and 6 bases, there was a span of 14 bases. CDR3 loop: CASSIAEVTNEQFF. In DNA, the CDR3 is TGTGCCAGCAGTATAGCGGAGGTAACCAATGAGCAGTTCTTC.

The table lists this clonotype with many counts. An end of the junction differs from the germline gene, which may be a read error. V is TRBV7-7 and J is TRBJ2-2; no clear D. The CDR3 loop spans 14 amino acids. Germline CDR1 and CDR2: SSHAT and FNYEAQ (reference sequence). Written as DNA, the CDR3 is TGTGCTAGCAGCTTAGTGGCTTTCACCGGGGAGCTGTTTTTT. Its protein is CASSLVAFTGELFF.

By proportion, this clonotype is medium-sized. The chain uses TRBV12-3 or TRBV12-4 and TRBJ1-2; D is unclear. V lost 5 bases and J lost 5, with 21 bases in between. CDR3 size: 16 residues. The CDR3 sequence is CASSPPRVHSFYGYTF. In nucleotides, the CDR3 is TGTGCCAGCAGTCCCCCCCGGGTCCACTCTTTTTATGGCTACACCTTC.

This clonotype was counted between two and nine times. V gene TRBV7-9 combines with J gene TRBJ2-1, with TRBD2 matching over 9 bases. The length of the CDR3 is 15 residues. Germline assignment: CDR1 SEHNR and CDR2 FQNEAQ (reference sequence). The V segment lost 4 bases and the J segment 7 bases; nucleotides outside the gene matches: 8. The CDR3 bases are TGTGCCAGCAGCTCCTCTAGCGGGGCTTGGAATGAGCAGTTCTTC. Translating it yields CASSSSSGAWNEQFF.

This clonotype was recorded many times. The V gene is TRBV20-1, the J gene TRBJ2-3; D not certain. Germline CDR1 reads DFQATT; CDR2 reads SNEGSKA (reference sequence). CDR3 size: 13 residues. V dropped 6 bases and J dropped 5 bases, with 15 bases sitting between them. In DNA form, the CDR3 reads TGCAGTGCCCTAGACAACGTGGTAGATACGCAGTATTTT. Amino acids: CSALDNVVDTQYF.

CDR3 region: CASSVDNYNSPLHF. In DNA form, the CDR3 reads TGTGCCAGCAGCGTCGACAACTATAATTCACCCCTCCACTTT. The chain combines TRBV2 with TRBJ1-6; D is undetermined. The length of the CDR3 is 14 residues. CDR1 and CDR2 (germline): SNHLY, FYNNEI. Trimming removed 6 bases at V and 3 bases at J, with 9 bases between.